These 4 T cell receptor beta chains share one sample of origin, sequenced in a study of early T cells in non-severe SARS-CoV-2 infection. TCRdb re-called the 5' RACE reads with MiXCR, one entry per CDR3 protein. The repertoire holds about 94,000 distinct CDR3 sequences, with under 15% as singletons. Sequencing was carried out using whole blood. These receptors originate from an adult who was a healthcare worker with PCR-confirmed SARS-CoV-2 infection or an uninfected control (not recorded which).

In this sample, this clonotype turned up many times. The chain employs TRBV7-2 and TRBJ2-5, with 10 bases matching TRBD2. Unmatched junction bases numbered 12, after V lost 0 bases and J lost 2 bases. Germline assignment: CDR1 SGHTA and CDR2 FQGNSA. This CDR3 is built from 19 residues. CDR3 protein: CASSLARTGTSALQETQYF. The DNA of the CDR3 is TGTGCCAGCAGCTTAGCCCGAACGGGGACTAGCGCACTACAAGAGACCCAGTACTTC.

This clonotype occurred a few times. The rearrangement uses TRBV7-2 and TRBJ1-4; 7 nucleotides align to TRBD1. CDR1 SGHTA and CDR2 FQGNSA come from the germline V gene. Trimming cost V 4 bases and J 5 bases; bases outside gene matches: 4. The CDR3 is 14 residues long. The CDR3 here is CASSWRGRNEKLFF. The CDR3 coding sequence is TGTGCCAGCAGCTGGAGGGGGCGCAATGAAAAACTGTTTTTT.

J is TRBJ1-3 and V is TRBV5-1; D is ambiguous. Germline-derived CDR1 and CDR2 are SGHRS and YFSETQ. V was trimmed by 0 bases and J by 4 bases, leaving 8 bases between them. The CDR3 length is 14 residues. The CDR3 region is CASSLDPEGNTIYF. CDR3 nucleotides: TGCGCCAGCAGCTTGGATCCGGAGGGAAACACCATATATTTT.

This clonotype was seen many times. V gene TRBV11-1 combines with J gene TRBJ2-7; tentative D call: TRBD2 (6 bases). Germline assignment: CDR1 SGHAT and CDR2 FQDESV (reference sequence). The CDR3 extends over 15 amino acids. Between the trimmed V and J ends, which lost 5 bases and 3 bases, there was a span of 17 bases. CDR3 nucleotide sequence: TGTGCCAGCAGCCCTGAGGGCAGGACTAACTACGAGCAGTACTTC. As protein: CASSPEGRTNYEQYF.